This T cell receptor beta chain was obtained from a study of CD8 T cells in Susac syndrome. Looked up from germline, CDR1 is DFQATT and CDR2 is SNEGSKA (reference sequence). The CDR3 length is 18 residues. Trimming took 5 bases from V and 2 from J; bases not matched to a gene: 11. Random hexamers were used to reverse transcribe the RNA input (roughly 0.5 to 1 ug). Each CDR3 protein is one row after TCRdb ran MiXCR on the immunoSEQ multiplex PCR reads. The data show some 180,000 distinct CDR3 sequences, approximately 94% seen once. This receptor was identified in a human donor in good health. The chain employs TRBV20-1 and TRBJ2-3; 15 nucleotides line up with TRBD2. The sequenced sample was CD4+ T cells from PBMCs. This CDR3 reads CSAPQLGLAGGITDTQYF. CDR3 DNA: TGCAGTGCTCCCCAATTGGGACTAGCGGGAGGAATCACAGATACGCAGTATTTT.